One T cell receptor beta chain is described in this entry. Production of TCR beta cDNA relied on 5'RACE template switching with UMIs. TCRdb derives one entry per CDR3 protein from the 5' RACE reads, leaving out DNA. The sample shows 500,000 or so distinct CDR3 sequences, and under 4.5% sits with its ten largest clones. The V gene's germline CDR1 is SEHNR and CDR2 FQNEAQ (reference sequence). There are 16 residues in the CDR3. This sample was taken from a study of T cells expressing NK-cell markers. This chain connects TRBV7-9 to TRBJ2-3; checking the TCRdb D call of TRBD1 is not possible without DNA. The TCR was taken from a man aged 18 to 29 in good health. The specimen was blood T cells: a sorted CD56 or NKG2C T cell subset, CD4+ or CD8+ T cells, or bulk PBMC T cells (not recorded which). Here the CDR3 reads CASSPGGAENTDTQYF.